This T cell receptor (beta chain) appears in the sequencing data of a study of T cell repertoires in cytomegalovirus infection. MiXCR, run by TCRdb on the reads, gives a single entry per CDR3 protein. The repertoire holds 500,000 or so distinct CDR3 sequences, with 16% as singletons. Findings of the study overall: HLA-C-restricted, CMV-specific TCR beta clonotypes were dominant ex vivo.

The table lists this clonotype with a few counts. The antigen is not known. CDR1 SGHDT and CDR2 YYEEEE come from the germline V gene. V lost 2 bases and J 0 bases, leaving 15 bases between the germline ends. The CDR3 length is 16 residues. The chain uses TRBV5-6 and TRBJ2-7; D perhaps matches TRBD2 (5 bases). Input material: CD8+ T cells from PBMCs. The receptor comes from a human donor in good health (CMV status not recorded). Some clones in this sample may be carry-over from other donors' samples. CDR3 region: CASSFVRLSGSYEQYF. The CDR3 coding sequence is TGTGCCAGCAGCTTCGTCAGGCTCAGCGGCTCCTACGAGCAGTACTTC.